This TCR beta chain was captured by sequencing in a study of T cells and Merkel cell carcinoma outcomes (TCRdb year 2020). Turning to the overall study: In patients with Merkel cell carcinoma, researchers looked at whether the T-cell repertoire of the tumor, along with T-cell density, could predict clinical outcome.

Samples were obtained from patients with Merkel cell carcinoma. The investigation overall reported the following: According to the report, clinical outcomes in Merkel cell carcinoma patients could be predicted using T-cell density together with features of the T-cell repertoire.

CDR1 is given as SGHKS and CDR2 as YYEKEE, both from the germline V gene (reference sequence). Trimming at the junction amounts to 5 bases on V and 0 bases on J, and the germline ends lie 11 bases apart. Inclusive of the bounding cysteine and phenylalanine, the CDR3 is 14 residues long. This entry keeps only the CDR3 DNA: 42 bases, framed from base 1. Worth noting for this clone: Its binding antigen is unknown. Per-base qualities were not stored, and no clone one base away is much larger.

Library preparation used the immunoSEQ multiplex PCR assay. TCRdb mirrors the immuneACCESS table, restricted to in-frame sequences. Some clones are absent from its copies; in checked studies, under half trace to an unresolved V gene, and the reason for the others is unknown. The sample table lists around 14,000 clones, 92% of them with a count of one. The ten largest clones take up 1.5% to 2% of the sample. The sample comprised tumor tissue from Merkel cell carcinoma. The source of this sequence is a human donor with Merkel cell carcinoma. The rearranged segments are TRBV5-5 and TRBJ1-2; the D gene is unclear. This receptor has the CDR3 CASSKGYSNYGYTF. The DNA reads TGTGCCAGCAGTAAAGGCTACTCTAACTATGGCTACACCTTC.